These 10 T cell receptor beta chains were all obtained from the same sample, sequenced in a study of cytomegalovirus exposure and HLA in healthy donors. Primers for the PCR totalled 60 Vbeta and 13 Jbeta. The assay was immunoSEQ multiplex PCR, and TCRdb's table has in-frame clones only and misses some. Altogether 60,000 to 85,000 clones are present, under 80% being singletons, with the ten largest covering 4.9%. What was sequenced was PBMCs. All receptors derive from a man aged 60-69 years in good health and CMV-seropositive.

The V gene is TRBV19, the J gene TRBJ2-2; perhaps TRBD1 as D (6 bases). The CDR3 is 12 amino acids. Per germline, CDR1 LNHDA and CDR2 SQIVND (reference sequence). V lost 9 bases and J 6 bases, leaving 11 bases between the germline ends. The DNA for the CDR3 is TGTGCCAGCTTACAGGGATCCGGGGAGCTGTTTTTT. This codes for CASLQGSGELFF.

The rearrangement joins TRBV5-1 to TRBJ2-3, with TRBD2 as a possible D gene (5 bases). The CDR3 spans 13 residues. Germline lookup yields CDR1 SGHRS and CDR2 YFSETQ. V was trimmed by 5 bases and J by 2 bases, leaving 9 bases between them. The CDR3 DNA follows: TGCGCCAGCAGTCCGGACTCCACAGATACGCAGTATTTT. The encoded protein is CASSPDSTDTQYF.

The chain uses TRBV7-2 and TRBJ1-2; no definite D call. The V and J ends lost 1 base and 2 bases respectively, with 8 bases between them. The CDR3 has 14 amino acids. Per the germline V gene, CDR1 is SGHTA and CDR2 is FQGNSA. CDR3: CASSLEEKNYGYTF. CDR3 bases: TGTGCCAGCAGCTTAGAAGAGAAAAACTATGGCTACACCTTC. Full variable domain (remainder filled in from reference TRBV7-2 and TRBJ1-2): GAGVSQSPSNKVTEKGKDVELRCDPISGHTALYWYRQSLGQGLEFLIYFQGNSAPDKSGLPSDRFSAERTGGSVSTLTIQRTQQEDSAVYLCASSLEEKNYGYTFGSGTRLTVV.

The chain joins TRBV7-9 to TRBJ2-5; 8 bases are shared with TRBD1. Germline CDR1 SEHNR, CDR2 FQNEAQ (reference sequence). The CDR3 has 15 amino acids. V lost 7 bases, J lost 4 bases, and 11 bases stayed unmatched. The CDR3 is CASIPLRGRRETQYF. The CDR3 DNA reads as TGTGCCAGCATCCCTCTCAGGGGGCGGAGAGAGACCCAGTACTTC.

The chain carries TRBV5-1 and TRBJ1-6; D is ambiguous. V was trimmed by 2 bases and J by 9 bases, leaving 9 bases between them. Per germline, CDR1 SGHRS and CDR2 YFSETQ. The CDR3 is 13 residues long. The CDR3 sequence is CASSFGSRSPLHF. CDR3 in DNA: TGCGCCAGCAGCTTTGGGAGCCGTTCACCCCTCCACTTT.

This clone was detected a few times. The chain recombines TRBV18 with TRBJ2-3, with D tentatively TRBD1 (6 bases). The V end lost 6 bases, the J end lost 5 bases, and 12 bases lay between the germline ends. Germline values: CDR1 KGHSH, CDR2 LQKENI. CDR3 length equals 13 residues. The CDR3 nucleotides are TGTGCCAGCTCCCCCCAGGACAGAGATACGCAGTATTTT. It encodes CASSPQDRDTQYF.

This rearrangement joins TRBV7-9 to TRBJ1-5; D may be TRBD1 (5 bases). Trimming left V 4 bases short and J 6 bases short, with 13 bases between. Germline V lookup: CDR1 SEHNR, CDR2 FQNEAQ (reference sequence). The CDR3 consists of 14 residues. The chain's CDR3 is CASSSGDQGQPQHF. CDR3 coding DNA: TGTGCCAGCAGCTCTGGCGATCAGGGTCAGCCCCAGCATTTT.

The gene calls are TRBV4-3 and TRBJ2-3; D is unresolved. V was trimmed by 0 bases and J by 3 bases, leaving 4 bases between them. The CDR3 runs to 13 residues. Germline CDR1 LGHNA, CDR2 YSLEER. CDR3 coding DNA: TGCGCCAGCAGCCAAGAGGAGACAGATACGCAGTATTTT. Translation: CASSQEETDTQYF.

CDR3: CASSTGTSGGNEQFF. The DNA of the CDR3 is TGTGCCAGCTCAACCGGGACTAGCGGGGGAAATGAGCAGTTCTTC. V gene TRBV6-1 combines with J gene TRBJ2-1; 14 bases fit TRBD2. Germline V gives CDR1 MNHNS, CDR2 SASEGT. The ends lost 8 bases at V and 7 bases at J; junction bases unmatched: 7. CDR3 length: 15 residues.

The gene calls are TRBV6-5 and TRBJ1-2, with D possibly TRBD1 on 6 matching bases. The CDR3 runs 13 residues. Looked up from germline, CDR1 is MNHEY and CDR2 is SVGAGI. The V and J ends lost 5 bases and 1 base respectively, with 8 bases between them. The CDR3 loop is CASSGQINYGYTF. The CDR3 DNA sequence: TGTGCCAGCAGTGGACAGATTAACTATGGCTACACCTTC.